This TCR beta chain derives from a study of vaccination effects on CD4 cells after COVID-19. Looking at the study overall: Post-vaccine sampling occurred a median 72 days after the second dose.

The germline V gene encodes CDR1 ENHRY and CDR2 SYGVKD. The CDR3 covers 15 residues. V was clipped by 4 bases and J by 4 bases, with 13 bases between them. CD4+ T cells specific for antigen were expanded with viral peptide pools by the ViraFEST assay before sequencing. Investigators separated out CD4+ T cells once less than 11 days of culture had passed. Participants received two doses of either the BNT162b2 or mRNA-1273 vaccine. This clone was seen only a few times. Its target is unknown. Measured with immunoSEQ multiplex PCR; TCRdb has only the in-frame clones, and not every one. The sample comprises approximately 30,000 clones, 83% of which are singletons, and about 1.5% rests with the top ten.

V usage is TRBV10-3 and J usage is TRBJ2-2; weak D call: TRBD1 (6 bases). Sequenced here: CD4+ T cells from PBMCs cultured with HCoV-NL63 spike peptides, sampled after COVID-19 vaccination. The sequence was collected from a human donor who received a COVID-19 vaccine. Some clones in this sample may be carry-over from other donors' samples. CDR3 sequence reads: CAISGTDTITGELFF. In DNA, the CDR3 is TGTGCCATCAGTGGGACAGATACCATCACCGGGGAGCTGTTTTTT.